The 21 T cell receptor beta chains presented below share a single source sample, sequenced in a study of blood T cell repertoires in COVID-19. TCRdb's table, derived via immunoSEQ multiplex PCR, lists solely in-frame clones and lacks some. Among 30,000 to 35,000 clones listed, approximately 93% were seen once. Sequencing was performed on peripheral blood. These TCRs come from a human donor in a cohort sampled during active COVID-19.

This chain uses TRBV7-9 with TRBJ2-7, with 12 bases matching TRBD2. The CDR3 contains 16 residues. Germline V gene sequence: CDR1 SEHNR, CDR2 FQNEAQ (reference sequence). J was trimmed by 4 bases and V by 4 bases; bases with no gene match: 8. CDR3 sequence: CASSYSRTSGEYEQYF. In DNA form, the CDR3 reads TGTGCCAGCAGCTATAGTCGGACTAGCGGGGAGTACGAGCAGTACTTC.

The chain joins TRBV2 to TRBJ1-2; D is possibly TRBD1 (6 bases). The CDR3 extends over 15 amino acids. Germline CDR1 SNHLY, CDR2 FYNNEI. V lost 11 bases to trimming and J lost 2 bases, with 21 bases between them. CDR3 coding DNA: TGTGCCTACCAAAATACCTGGGGGCAGAACTATGGCTACACCTTC. Residues: CAYQNTWGQNYGYTF.

This chain uses TRBV28 with TRBJ1-1; D ambiguous. The CDR3 totals 14 residues. V was clipped by 4 bases and J by 1 base, with 10 bases between them. Germline-derived CDR1 and CDR2 are MDHEN and SYDVKM. In DNA, the CDR3 is TGTGCCAGCAGTTCCGGTCTAAGGAACACTGAAGCTTTCTTT. Its translation is CASSSGLRNTEAFF.

The V gene is TRBV6-5, the J gene TRBJ2-2, with D maybe TRBD1 (6 bases). Per germline, CDR1 MNHEY and CDR2 SVGAGI. V dropped 8 bases and J dropped 0 bases, with 10 bases sitting between them. CDR3 size: 14 residues. The CDR3 region is CASLGTPNTGELFF. CDR3 nucleotides: TGTGCCAGCCTCGGGACACCGAACACCGGGGAGCTGTTTTTT.

The chain joins TRBV28 to TRBJ2-1; 8 positions match TRBD1. The CDR3 totals 16 residues. Germline CDR1 is MDHEN and CDR2 is SYDVKM. Losses at the gene ends were 3 bases for V and 6 bases for J; bases not matched to a gene: 10. The chain's CDR3 is CASSFLLGQEVNEQFF. The CDR3, as DNA: TGTGCCAGCAGTTTTCTTCTGGGACAGGAAGTCAATGAGCAGTTCTTC.

This chain connects TRBV29-1 to TRBJ2-4; TRBD2 is a possible D gene (6 bases). The germline gives CDR1 SQVTM, CDR2 ANQGSEA. V was pared by 4 bases and J by 7 bases, with 20 bases between. The CDR3 loop spans 15 amino acids. For the CDR3, the DNA is TGCAGCGTTGTCCCGGGAGCAACTAATATGAACATTCAGTACTTC. Protein sequence: CSVVPGATNMNIQYF.

This chain uses TRBV2 with TRBJ1-2; TRBD1 might be the D (5 bases). The germline V and J ends were trimmed by 3 bases and 0 bases, with 8 bases remaining between them. CDR3 size: 14 residues. In germline, CDR1 is SNHLY, CDR2 FYNNEI. The CDR3, as DNA: TGTGCCAGCAGTGAGGGGCAACCTAACTATGGCTACACCTTC. Its protein product is CASSEGQPNYGYTF.

V is TRBV9 and J is TRBJ1-1; 7 bases fit TRBD1. The length of the CDR3 is 13 residues. The trim removed 6 bases at V and 8 bases at J, leaving 10 bases unmatched. Per the germline V gene, CDR1 is SGDLS and CDR2 is YYNGEE. This CDR3 is CASTSGTALEAFF. DNA of the CDR3: TGTGCCAGCACATCCGGGACAGCCTTAGAAGCTTTCTTT.

The chain is built from TRBV27 and TRBJ2-3; weak D call: TRBD1 (6 bases). This CDR3 has 15 residues. Trimming pared 2 bases from V and 6 bases from J, leaving 15 bases between. Germline CDR1 and CDR2: MNHEY and SMNVEV (reference sequence). This CDR3 reads CASSLIGNRADTQYF. The CDR3 coding sequence is TGTGCCAGCAGTTTAATCGGGAACAGGGCGGATACGCAGTATTTT.

V is TRBV11-3 and J is TRBJ2-1, with 11 nucleotides matching TRBD2. This CDR3 is 15 amino acids long. V dropped 1 base and J dropped 9; count of bases not matched to a gene: 5. Germline V CDR1 and CDR2: SGHNT, YENEEA. Written as DNA, the CDR3 is TGTGCCAGCAGCTTAGTAGCGGGAGGGCCTTCTGAGCAGTTCTTC. This codes for CASSLVAGGPSEQFF.

The chain couples TRBV10-3 to TRBJ1-4; no firm D call. This CDR3 spans 17 amino acids. Germline V gene sequence: CDR1 ENHRY, CDR2 SYGVKD. With 0 bases removed from V and 4 bases from J, the gap between germline ends came to 15 bases. Written as DNA, the CDR3 is TGTGCCATCAGTGAGTCTGGCTCGGCGGAGATTAATGAAAAACTGTTTTTT. Its translation is CAISESGSAEINEKLFF.

This clone came up a few times. The chain has TRBV5-1 and TRBJ2-2; a weak D match, TRBD2 (5 bases). This CDR3 has 14 residues. Deletions cut 4 bases from V and 0 bases from J, with 7 bases between. CDR1 SGHRS and CDR2 YFSETQ come from the germline V gene. The CDR3 loop is CASSPGTNTGELFF. As DNA, the CDR3 is TGCGCCAGCAGCCCCGGGACGAACACCGGGGAGCTGTTTTTT.

The chain employs TRBV5-4 and TRBJ1-4, with D possibly TRBD1 on 5 matching bases. The germline CDR1 and CDR2 sequences are SGHNT and YYREEE (reference sequence). V shed 4 bases and J shed 7 bases, with 11 bases lying between them. The CDR3 spans 13 residues. CDR3 DNA: TGTGCCAGCAGCCGCGGGGGGAGTGAAAAACTGTTTTTT. Its protein product is CASSRGGSEKLFF.

CDR3: CASSSAPWTGRGETQYF. CDR3 coding DNA: TGTGCCAGCAGCTCAGCCCCTTGGACAGGCCGCGGAGAGACCCAGTACTTC. The V gene is TRBV5-5, the J gene TRBJ2-5; 7 bases line up with TRBD1. V gave up 3 bases and J gave up 4 bases; unmatched junction bases: 15. The V gene's germline CDR1 is SGHKS and CDR2 YYEKEE (reference sequence). This CDR3 is 17 amino acids long.

The chain links TRBV28 to TRBJ2-7; 7 nucleotides agree with TRBD1. Germline V gene lookup returns CDR1 MDHEN and CDR2 SYDVKM. V lost 2 bases, J lost 5 bases, and 12 bases stayed unmatched. The CDR3 spans 16 residues. This CDR3 reads CASSLERQGRRDEQYF. In nucleotides, the CDR3 is TGTGCCAGCAGTTTAGAGAGACAGGGACGAAGGGACGAGCAGTACTTC.

The chain combines TRBV5-6 with TRBJ1-5; the D gene is possibly TRBD1 (5 bases). Trimming pared 5 bases from V and 5 bases from J, leaving 11 bases between. Germline CDR1 reads SGHDT; CDR2 reads YYEEEE. The CDR3 loop spans 13 amino acids. The CDR3 DNA sequence: TGTGCCAGCAGTTCCCAGGGTTATCAGCCCCAGCATTTT. Amino acids: CASSSQGYQPQHF.

The CDR3 region is CASLGGDYNSPLHF. The CDR3 DNA reads as TGTGCCAGCCTCGGGGGGGATTATAATTCACCCCTCCACTTT. The rearrangement links TRBV6-5 to TRBJ1-6; D perhaps matches TRBD1 (5 bases). In germline, CDR1 is MNHEY, CDR2 SVGAGI. This CDR3 contains 14 residues. Deletions cut 8 bases from V and 4 bases from J, with 12 bases between.

The chain links TRBV7-3 to TRBJ2-1; TRBD1 matches at 10 bases. The trim removed 5 bases at V and 1 base at J, leaving 5 bases unmatched. This CDR3 has 16 residues. Germline CDR1 reads SGHTA; CDR2 reads FQGTGA. The CDR3 protein is CASSHRQGASYNEQFF. CDR3 in DNA: TGTGCCAGCAGCCACCGACAGGGGGCATCCTACAATGAGCAGTTCTTC.

This chain connects TRBV6-5 to TRBJ2-7, with 15 positions matching TRBD2. V lost 2 bases to trimming and J lost 4 bases; unmatched junction nucleotides: 3. The CDR3 covers 16 residues. CDR1 and CDR2 from the germline V gene are MNHEY and SVGAGI. The CDR3 loop reads CASSYRGTSGGYEQYF. The CDR3 nucleotides are TGTGCCAGCAGTTACAGGGGGACTAGCGGGGGGTACGAGCAGTACTTC.

CDR3 sequence: CASSLQGAGYGYTF. The CDR3 DNA sequence: TGCGCCAGCAGCTTGCAGGGGGCGGGATATGGCTACACCTTC. The chain combines TRBV5-1 with TRBJ1-2, with TRBD1 identical over 8 bases. CDR3 length: 14 amino acids. The ends lost 1 base at V and 5 bases at J; junction bases unmatched: 4. The germline gives CDR1 SGHRS, CDR2 YFSETQ.

The chain recombines TRBV6-5 with TRBJ2-7; D is unclear. V dropped 2 bases and J dropped 1 base, with 6 bases sitting between them. CDR3 size: 13 residues. Looked up from germline, CDR1 is MNHEY and CDR2 is SVGAGI. CDR3 in DNA: TGTGCCAGCAGTTACCCAGGATCCTACGAGCAGTACTTC. Protein sequence: CASSYPGSYEQYF.